Shown below are 7 T cell receptor beta chains from a single sample sequenced in a study of T cells after yellow fever vaccination. MiXCR, applied by TCRdb to the 5' RACE reads, yields one record per CDR3 protein. The sample holds about 300,000 distinct CDR3 sequences; around 6.8% are singletons and the top ten take roughly 19%. The sample was PBMCs, taken more than 40 days after the first yellow fever vaccination. Receptors were obtained from a man younger than 30 who received the YFV17D yellow fever vaccine.

The rearrangement joins TRBV21-1 to TRBJ2-7; the table's D call of TRBD1 was not tested on the DNA. TRBV21-1 is annotated as a pseudogene. This CDR3 region has 18 residues. CDR3 amino acids: CARPCVGQGRGGPYEQYV. As DNA, the CDR3 is TGTGCCAGGCCGTGTGTAGGACAGGGGCGAGGAGGGCCCTACGAGCAGTACGTC.

This clonotype was counted only a few times. The V call is TRBV7-9, the J call TRBJ2-7, with TRBD1 matching over 7 bases. The CDR3 totals 14 residues. V dropped 5 bases and J dropped 3; count of bases not matched to a gene: 7. The germline V gene encodes CDR1 SEHNR and CDR2 FQNEAQ (reference sequence). The CDR3 loop is CASSRKDRIYEQYF. The CDR3 DNA reads as TGTGCCAGCAGCCGAAAGGACAGGATCTACGAGCAGTACTTC. Full variable domain (rest looked up from reference TRBV7-9 and TRBJ2-7): DTGVSQNPRHKITKRGQNVTFRCDPISEHNRLYWYRQTLGQGPEFLTYFQNEAQLEKSRLLSDRFSAERPKGSFSTLEIQRTEQGDSAMYLCASSRKDRIYEQYFGPGTRLTVT.

Note on this clonotype: It may be a read error: a sequence one base away is much more abundant. This chain connects TRBV29-1 to TRBJ2-3; tentative D call: TRBD1 (5 bases). V gave up 7 bases and J gave up 4 bases, with 12 bases separating them. Germline V gene lookup returns CDR1 SQVTM and CDR2 ANQGSEA. The CDR3 loop spans 12 amino acids. The CDR3 is CSARVVSDTQYF. The CDR3 DNA reads as TGCAGCGCCAGGGTGGTGTCAGATACGCAGTATTTT.

This clonotype was counted a few times. The chain employs TRBV6-5 and TRBJ1-4; TRBD1 matches 9 bases. Germline trimming cut 2 bases from V and 3 bases from J; bases unmatched to any gene: 4. The V gene's germline CDR1 is MNHEY and CDR2 SVGAGI. CDR3 size: 16 residues. The CDR3 DNA sequence: TGTGCCAGCAGTTACAGGACAGGGGACCCTAATGAAAAACTGTTTTTT. It codes for CASSYRTGDPNEKLFF.

This clonotype was picked up many times. The genes are TRBV5-1 and TRBJ2-1; 15 bases are shared with TRBD2. V lost 4 bases to trimming and J lost 2 bases; unmatched junction nucleotides: 4. This CDR3 is 17 amino acids long. The germline gives CDR1 SGHRS, CDR2 YFSETQ. CDR3 region: CASSRTSGGETYNEQFF. The CDR3 nucleotides are TGCGCCAGCAGCAGGACTAGCGGGGGGGAAACCTACAATGAGCAGTTCTTC.

The J gene is TRBJ2-5, the V gene TRBV20-1; TRBD2 matches at 9 bases. V dropped 6 bases and J dropped 5; count of bases not matched to a gene: 13. This CDR3 region has 15 residues. Germline CDR1 and CDR2: DFQATT and SNEGSKA (reference sequence). CDR3: CSAISGGNFFETQYF. The CDR3 coding sequence is TGCAGTGCCATTAGCGGGGGTAATTTTTTTGAGACCCAGTACTTC.

The gene calls are TRBV7-2 and TRBJ2-1; no clear D gene. Germline V gene data show CDR1 as SGHTA and CDR2 as FQGNSA. This CDR3 comprises 14 residues. V was cut by 10 bases and J by 5 bases, with 18 bases left in between. The CDR3 nucleotides are TGTGCCATCGGCCCCGGGCTCCGGCACAATGAGCAGTTCTTC. Residues: CAIGPGLRHNEQFF. Filled out from reference TRBV7-2 and TRBJ2-1, the complete variable domain reads GAGVSQSPSNKVTEKGKDVELRCDPISGHTALYWYRQSLGQGLEFLIYFQGNSAPDKSGLPSDRFSAERTGGSVSTLTIQRTQQEDSAVYLCAIGPGLRHNEQFFGPGTRLTVL.